A few counts support the clone carrying this T cell receptor (beta chain). Its target is unknown. This entry is derived from a study of T-cell memory formation after mild COVID-19. About the research overall: TCR clusters showed largely donor specificity.

Overall study results and limits: Clones contracting over day 15 to 85 were CD4/CD8 balanced, with later expanders leaning CD4+. The CD4+ clones that contracted clustered mainly within CM and EM, and the CD8+ clones concentrated in EMRA.

UMIs and sample barcodes were carried by the TCR alpha and TCR beta cDNA libraries that 5'RACE produced using constant-segment primers. TCRdb passed the 5' RACE reads through MiXCR, listing each CDR3 protein once. The repertoire has some 130,000 distinct CDR3 sequences, about a sixth of them found once; the top ten carry approximately 4.7%. The CDR3 sequence is 13 residues long. Germline trimming cut 1 base from V and 6 bases from J; bases unmatched to any gene: 0. In germline, CDR1 is MGHRA, CDR2 YSYEKL. This sequence was found in a man aged 18 to 29 who had mild COVID-19 (a few samples of this study predate the infection). Cell type and time point are not known. The sequencing sample was made of PBMCs or a T cell subset sorted from them (not recorded which). This chain joins TRBV4-1 and TRBJ1-2, with 9 bases aligning to TRBD1. For the CDR3, the DNA is TGCGCCAGCAGCCAAGGGACAGGGGATGGCTACACCTTC. It codes for CASSQGTGDGYTF.